This TCR beta chain stems from a study of cytomegalovirus exposure and HLA in healthy donors. Study observations and caveats: A list of about 180 TCR beta chains associated with cytomegalovirus was given. Diagnosis of cytomegalovirus status made by the classifier reportedly showed high specificity and sensitivity.

Repertoires were generated with immunoSEQ multiplex PCR, while TCRdb's copy carries only in-frame clones and drops some. The profile shows around 160,000 clones, roughly 84% of them singletons. Regarding this clone: Its target is not known.

Germline values: CDR1 SNHLY, CDR2 FYNNEI. The V gene end was trimmed by 7 bases and the J gene end by 1 base; junction bases not matched to a gene: 8. CDR3 length: 16 residues. The sequenced sample consisted of PBMCs. This chain uses TRBV2 with TRBJ2-1, with TRBD2 identical over 9 bases. This TCR derives from a man aged 25-40 years in good health and CMV-seropositive. CDR3 residues: CASNPLAGRSYNEQFF. CDR3 coding DNA: TGTGCCAGCAACCCCCTAGCGGGAAGGTCCTACAATGAGCAGTTCTTC.